The TCR beta chain under discussion was sequenced for a study of cytomegalovirus exposure and HLA in healthy donors. Regarding the study as a whole: In a later analysis, most CMV-associated TCR beta chains appeared HLA-restricted. Most of the TCR beta V segments (in an earlier analysis) were productive either about 90% or about 30% of the time.

On this clone itself: Its antigen is not identified.

Germline loops: CDR1 MNHNS, CDR2 SASEGT. Trimming shortened V by 4 bases and J by 8 bases, and 9 bases separated the two germline ends. This CDR3 has 12 amino acids. The PCR was carried out with 60 Vbeta primers and 13 Jbeta primers. Produced via immunoSEQ multiplex PCR; TCRdb's table is partial and in-frame only. The sample contains over 100,000 clones, 70% to 85% of which appear only once. The clonotype was recovered from a male donor in good health and CMV-seropositive. V gene TRBV6-1 combines with J gene TRBJ2-1; a weak D match, TRBD2 (5 bases). The sample taken for sequencing was PBMCs. The chain's CDR3 is CASSGASHEQFF. CDR3 in DNA: TGTGCCAGCAGTGGGGCTAGCCATGAGCAGTTCTTC.